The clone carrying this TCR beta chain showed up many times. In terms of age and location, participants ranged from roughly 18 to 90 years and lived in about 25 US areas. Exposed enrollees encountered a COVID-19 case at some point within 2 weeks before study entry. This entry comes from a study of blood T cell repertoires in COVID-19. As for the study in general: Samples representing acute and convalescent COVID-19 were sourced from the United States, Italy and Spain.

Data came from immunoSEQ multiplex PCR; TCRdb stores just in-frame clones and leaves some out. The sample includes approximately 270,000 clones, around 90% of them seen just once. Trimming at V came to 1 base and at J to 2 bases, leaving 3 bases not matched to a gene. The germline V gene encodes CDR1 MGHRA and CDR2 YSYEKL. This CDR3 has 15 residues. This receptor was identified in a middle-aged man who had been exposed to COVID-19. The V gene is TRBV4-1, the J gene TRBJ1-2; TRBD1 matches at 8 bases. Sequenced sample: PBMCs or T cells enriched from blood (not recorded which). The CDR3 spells CASSQARGLNYGYTF. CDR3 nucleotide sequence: TGCGCCAGCAGCCAAGCCAGGGGGCTCAACTATGGCTACACCTTC.